The 9 T cell receptor beta chains below come from one sample, sequenced in a study of CD8 T cells in ankylosing spondylitis. Each CDR3 protein gets one entry after TCRdb re-called the 5' RACE reads with MiXCR. The sample has some 130,000 distinct CDR3 sequences; roughly 6.6% are singletons. Specimen: blood, either unsorted or a sorted T cell fraction (not recorded which). The receptors derive from a female donor with ankylosing spondylitis or in good health (not recorded which).

In its sample, this clonotype was seen many times. J is TRBJ2-3 and V is TRBV28; perhaps TRBD2 as D (5 bases). The CDR3 loop spans 14 amino acids. V gave up 6 bases and J gave up 1 base, with 11 bases separating them. In germline, CDR1 is MDHEN, CDR2 SYDVKM. The CDR3 region has the DNA TGTGCCAGCAGGGCCCGGGGTCGCACAGATACGCAGTATTTT. Translation gives CASRARGRTDTQYF.

The chain links TRBV4-1 to TRBJ2-1; 8 bases agree with TRBD2. Germline CDR1 and CDR2: MGHRA and YSYEKL. After removal of 0 bases from V and 4 bases from J, the junction contained 11 bases not matched to a gene. This CDR3 region has 18 residues. As DNA, the CDR3 is TGCGCCAGCAGCCAAGATTGGCTAGCGGGTAGAACGTACAATGAGCAGTTCTTC. Translating gives CASSQDWLAGRTYNEQFF.

This clonotype was seen repeatedly, ten times or more. The rearrangement links TRBV4-2 to TRBJ2-5, with D uncertain. The length of the CDR3 is 15 residues. The V end was cut by 1 base, the J end by 2 bases, with 11 bases between. CDR1 LGHNA and CDR2 YNFKEQ come from the germline V gene. In DNA form, the CDR3 reads TGTGCCAGCAGCCAAGGTGGCAGAGAGCAAGAGACCCAGTACTTC. It encodes CASSQGGREQETQYF.

This clonotype has a count of ten or more. The chain recombines TRBV5-1 with TRBJ1-5, with a weak D call TRBD1 (6 bases). Trimming shortened V by 2 bases and J by 7 bases, and 16 bases separated the two germline ends. The length of the CDR3 is 15 residues. Germline-derived CDR1 and CDR2 are SGHRS and YFSETQ. This CDR3 is CASSFRGEGGQPQHF. The CDR3 DNA follows: TGCGCCAGCAGCTTTAGGGGGGAAGGAGGGCAGCCCCAGCATTTT. The full variable domain, with the rest looked up from reference TRBV5-1 and TRBJ1-5, is KAGVTQTPRYLIKTRGQQVTLSCSPISGHRSVSWYQQTPGQGLQFLFEYFSETQRNKGNFPGRFSGRQFSNSRSEMNVSTLELGDSALYLCASSFRGEGGQPQHFGDGTRLSIL.

This clonotype was recorded at least ten times. The gene calls are TRBV19 and TRBJ2-1; no clear D gene. Trimming took 3 bases from V and 5 from J, leaving 8 bases between them. CDR3 length: 13 residues. The germline CDR1 and CDR2 sequences are LNHDA and SQIVND (reference sequence). This CDR3 reads CASSMGFNNEQFF. The CDR3 DNA sequence: TGTGCCAGTAGTATGGGGTTTAACAATGAGCAGTTCTTC.

This clonotype was detected many times. The chain recombines TRBV4-2 with TRBJ1-3, with D tentatively TRBD1 (6 bases). Between the trimmed V and J ends, which lost 0 bases and 4 bases, there was a span of 10 bases. Germline loops: CDR1 LGHNA, CDR2 YNFKEQ. The CDR3 totals 15 residues. CDR3 DNA: TGTGCCAGCAGCCAAGATGGGCAGGGGGGAAACACCATATATTTT. It yields the protein CASSQDGQGGNTIYF.

This clonotype was observed at least ten times. The gene calls are TRBV6-5 and TRBJ2-5; D gene ambiguous. The ends were cut back, 6 bases at V and 5 bases at J, with 10 bases in the middle. Looked up from germline, CDR1 is MNHEY and CDR2 is SVGAGI. CDR3 length equals 12 residues. CDR3 coding DNA: TGTGCCAGCAGGTCCCGGGTGGAGACCCAGTACTTC. This sequence encodes CASRSRVETQYF.

In its sample, this clonotype was seen a few times. The chain carries TRBV7-9 and TRBJ2-2; D is undetermined. In germline, CDR1 is SEHNR, CDR2 FQNEAQ (reference sequence). V was clipped by 1 base and J by 0 bases, with 3 bases between them. The CDR3 covers 14 residues. As DNA, the CDR3 is TGTGCCAGCAGCTTAGTTCCGAACACCGGGGAGCTGTTTTTT. This gives the protein CASSLVPNTGELFF.

This clonotype has a count of ten or more. This CDR3 is CASSFGQATNEKLFF. CDR3 in DNA: TGCGCCAGCAGCTTTGGACAGGCAACTAATGAAAAACTGTTTTTT. The rearrangement links TRBV5-1 to TRBJ1-4; 7 bases are shared with TRBD1. V was clipped by 2 bases and J by 0 bases; unmatched bases: 1. This CDR3 contains 15 residues. Germline assignment: CDR1 SGHRS and CDR2 YFSETQ.